The clone carrying this TCR beta chain was observed a single time. Method: immunoSEQ multiplex PCR; TCRdb's copy keeps in-frame clones and lacks some. The repertoire holds roughly 150,000 clones, with 79% as singletons. The study recruited people aged roughly 18 to 95 years across approximately 24 US areas. Participant-given clinical history determined each cohort assignment. Per germline, CDR1 SNHLY and CDR2 FYNNEI. The length of the CDR3 is 15 residues. V dropped 5 bases and J dropped 2; count of bases not matched to a gene: 4. These data are taken from a study of blood T cell repertoires in COVID-19. About the research overall: Cohort 3 recovered donors had two negative PCRs, clearance, or symptom resolution.

Sequenced input: PBMCs or T cells enriched from blood (not recorded which). This clonotype was obtained from a woman aged 70-85 years in a cohort exposed to, infected with or recovered from COVID-19 (not recorded which). This chain links TRBV2 with TRBJ1-4; 8 positions match TRBD1. The CDR3 protein is CASSQNRGTNEKLFF. The CDR3 DNA follows: TGTGCCAGCAGTCAGAACAGGGGGACTAATGAAAAACTGTTTTTT.